The subject of this entry is one T cell receptor (beta chain). These data belong to a study of human T cells and chemical hapten exposure. TCRdb redid the calling of the RACE reads with MiXCR, one entry per CDR3 protein. The sample lists 20,000 to 30,000 distinct CDR3 sequences; over 9% were seen once. This sample's time point: patch test 2, 6 weeks after DPC sensitization. Sample treatment: therapeutic diphenylcyclopropenone sensitization with weekly scalp DPC. V was clipped by 4 bases and J by 4 bases; unmatched bases: 6. The length of the CDR3 is 14 residues. The sample consisted of whole blood, taken in connection with sensitization to the hapten diphenylcyclopropenone (DPC). The chain links TRBV12-3 or TRBV12-4 to TRBJ1-1; the match to TRBD1 covers 7 bases. The sequence came from a man in his thirties or forties with alopecia areata. Some clones in this sample may be carry-over from other donors' samples. CDR3 coding DNA: TGTGCCAGCAGTTCCCAGGGGGGGGGCACTGAAGCTTTCTTT. As protein: CASSSQGGGTEAFF.